This TCR beta chain appears in the sequencing data of a study of OX40 agonist ivuxolimab in advanced cancers. Turning to the study itself: Anti-PD-1, anti-PD-L1 or anti-CTLA-4 therapy given earlier was allowed, and around 40% had some.

This CDR3 spans 13 amino acids. Repertoires were generated with immunoSEQ multiplex PCR, while TCRdb's copy carries only in-frame clones and drops some. The data show 90,000 to 100,000 clones, approximately 85% seen once. V is TRBV12-1 and J is TRBJ1-5. TRBV12-1 is classified as a pseudogene. This specimen consisted of CD4+ or CD8+ T cells sorted from blood, obtained in a trial of the OX40 agonist ivuxolimab. This TCR was recovered from an adult with an advanced solid tumor such as melanoma, head and neck, liver or kidney cancer. The CDR3 here is CASSYTGCQPQHF. Here the CDR3 DNA reads TGTGCCAGCAGCTACACGGGTTGTCAGCCCCAGCATTTT.